Presented here are 32 T cell receptor beta chains from one specimen sequenced in a study of T cell changes during pregnancy in multiple sclerosis. Libraries were prepared by immunoSEQ multiplex PCR; TCRdb keeps only in-frame clonotypes and omits some of them. The sample records 45,000 to 70,000 clones, over 80% being singletons. The sample consisted of CD4+ T cells from peripheral blood mononuclear cells, taken after pregnancy. All receptors derive from a female donor with multiple sclerosis, enrolled in a pregnancy study.

The rearrangement uses TRBV7-8 and TRBJ2-5; 7 bases fit TRBD2. Germline V gene sequence: CDR1 SGHVS, CDR2 FQNEAQ. J was trimmed by 3 bases and V by 2 bases; bases with no gene match: 3. The CDR3 runs to 14 residues. The CDR3 nucleotides read TGTGCCAGCAGCTTACGGAGCGGGGAAGAGACCCAGTACTTC. This translates into CASSLRSGEETQYF.

V and J are TRBV7-9 and TRBJ1-3; 7 bases agree with TRBD1. Looked up from germline, CDR1 is SEHNR and CDR2 is FQNEAQ (reference sequence). The CDR3 spans 16 residues. J lost 1 base, V lost 3 bases, and 6 bases had no gene match. Here the CDR3 DNA reads TGTGCCAGCAGCTTTTACAGGGGTGTTTCTGGAAACACCATATATTTT. Translated, it gives CASSFYRGVSGNTIYF. The variable domain in full, completed from reference TRBV7-9 and TRBJ1-3, reads DTGVSQNPRHKITKRGQNVTFRCDPISEHNRLYWYRQTLGQGPEFLTYFQNEAQLEKSRLLSDRFSAERPKGSFSTLEIQRTEQGDSAMYLCASSFYRGVSGNTIYFGEGSWLTVV.

The chain uses TRBV19 and TRBJ1-3, with D possibly TRBD1 on 5 matching bases. Germline-derived CDR1 and CDR2 are LNHDA and SQIVND (reference sequence). This CDR3 region has 14 residues. V shed 7 bases and J shed 2 bases, with 12 bases lying between them. CDR3: CASTWGGAGNTIYF. The CDR3 nucleotides read TGTGCCAGTACCTGGGGAGGGGCTGGAAACACCATATATTTT.

The chain couples TRBV30 to TRBJ2-7; D perhaps matches TRBD1 (6 bases). V was shortened by 8 bases and J by 3 bases, with 17 bases between the two germline ends. The CDR3 is made up of 13 amino acids. Germline CDR1 reads GTSNPN; CDR2 reads SVGIG (reference sequence). Here the CDR3 DNA reads TGTGCCCGCGCCAGGACAGAGAACTACGAGCAGTACTTC. This sequence encodes CARARTENYEQYF.

The chain combines TRBV5-4 with TRBJ2-5; 12 bases are shared with TRBD2. CDR1 SGHNT and CDR2 YYREEE come from the germline V gene (reference sequence). The CDR3 loop spans 15 amino acids. The V segment lost 2 bases and the J segment 7 bases; nucleotides outside the gene matches: 6. This CDR3 reads CASSFTSGGQGTQYF. The CDR3 region has the DNA TGTGCCAGCAGCTTTACTAGCGGGGGGCAGGGGACCCAGTACTTC.

This chain connects TRBV2 to TRBJ2-3, with 8 positions matching TRBD2. The V segment lost 6 bases and the J segment 2 bases; nucleotides outside the gene matches: 7. CDR3 length: 15 residues. Germline-derived CDR1 and CDR2 are SNHLY and FYNNEI. CDR3 loop: CASRGGLGLTDTQYF. The CDR3 DNA reads TGTGCCAGCAGGGGGGGACTAGGGCTCACAGATACGCAGTATTTT.

This clone was picked up one time. The chain employs TRBV18 and TRBJ2-1, with D possibly being TRBD2 (5 bases). V was pared by 6 bases and J by 1 base, with 10 bases between. The CDR3 sequence is 14 residues long. Germline V CDR1 and CDR2: KGHSH, LQKENI. The CDR3 nucleotides are TGTGCCAGCTCCCCCGGACTGTCCTACAATGAGCAGTTCTTC. Protein product: CASSPGLSYNEQFF.

CDR3 in amino acids: CASKAGGKETQYF. CDR3 coding DNA: TGTGCCAGCAAAGCCGGGGGGAAAGAGACCCAGTACTTC. This sequence joins TRBV5-4 and TRBJ2-5; 7 nucleotides align to TRBD2. Trimming removed 6 bases from V and 3 bases from J; junction bases left unmatched: 5. In germline, CDR1 is SGHNT, CDR2 YYREEE (reference sequence). The CDR3 runs 13 residues.

V and J are TRBV11-3 and TRBJ2-3; D is unclear. This CDR3 spans 14 amino acids. Germline lookup yields CDR1 SGHNT and CDR2 YENEEA. Trimming shortened V by 1 base and J by 0 bases, and 5 bases separated the two germline ends. The CDR3 nucleotides read TGTGCCAGCAGCTTAGGGCATAGCACAGATACGCAGTATTTT. This codes for CASSLGHSTDTQYF.

V and J are TRBV6-5 and TRBJ1-1, with D unresolved. Germline CDR1 MNHEY, CDR2 SVGAGI. Between the trimmed V and J ends, which lost 7 bases and 0 bases, there was a span of 9 bases. The CDR3 has 13 amino acids. The CDR3 loop reads CASTDWLNTEAFF. The CDR3, as DNA: TGTGCCAGCACCGACTGGTTGAACACTGAAGCTTTCTTT.

In this sample, this clone turned up a few times. The J gene is TRBJ1-5, the V gene TRBV4-1, with 8 bases aligning to TRBD1. Per germline, CDR1 MGHRA and CDR2 YSYEKL. The junction had 8 bases not matched to a gene; V was cut back by 3 bases and J by 7 bases. The length of the CDR3 is 15 residues. Here the CDR3 reads CASSHAGGRWQPQHF. The CDR3 bases are TGCGCCAGCAGCCATGCAGGGGGCCGCTGGCAGCCCCAGCATTTT.

The CDR3 bases are TGTGCCAGTAGTATAGGACTACCGTTGAACACCGGGGAGCTGTTTTTT. Its protein is CASSIGLPLNTGELFF. The chain couples TRBV19 to TRBJ2-2; TRBD2 is a possible D gene (5 bases). This CDR3 is 16 amino acids long. The germline V gene encodes CDR1 LNHDA and CDR2 SQIVND (reference sequence). With 1 base removed from V and 1 base from J, the gap between germline ends came to 10 bases.

This rearrangement joins TRBV6-1 to TRBJ1-2; 7 nucleotides align to TRBD1. Germline CDR1 reads MNHNS; CDR2 reads SASEGT. The CDR3 spans 13 residues. The ends lost 6 bases at V and 1 base at J; junction bases unmatched: 2. CDR3 residues: CASSRDSNYGYTF. The CDR3 nucleotides read TGTGCCAGCAGCCGGGACAGTAACTATGGCTACACCTTC.

The V call is TRBV19, the J call TRBJ2-7; D is unclear. The V gene's germline CDR1 is LNHDA and CDR2 SQIVND (reference sequence). The V gene lost 0 bases and the J gene lost 6 bases, with 24 bases spanning the gap. The CDR3 has 18 amino acids. CDR3 DNA sequence: TGTGCCAGTAGTATAGATCGGAGTGGTCTAGGTGACCCGGGCGAGCAGTACTTC. Amino acid sequence: CASSIDRSGLGDPGEQYF. Supplemented by reference TRBV19 and TRBJ2-7, the full variable domain reads DGGITQSPKYLFRKEGQNVTLSCEQNLNHDAMYWYRQDPGQGLRLIYYSQIVNDFQKGDIAEGYSVSREKKESFPLTVTSAQKNPTAFYLCASSIDRSGLGDPGEQYFGPGTRLTVT.

This chain joins TRBV27 and TRBJ2-6; D is uncertain. This CDR3 contains 13 residues. V lost 4 bases, J lost 3 bases, and 4 bases lay in between. Germline V lookup: CDR1 MNHEY, CDR2 SMNVEV (reference sequence). The CDR3 here is CASSSHGANVLTF. The CDR3 DNA reads TGTGCCAGCAGTTCCCATGGGGCCAACGTCCTGACTTTC.

CDR3 amino acids: CASSYEGQETQYF. The CDR3 DNA follows: TGTGCCAGCAGTTACGAGGGACAAGAGACCCAGTACTTC. The chain links TRBV2 to TRBJ2-5; tentative D call: TRBD2 (5 bases). This CDR3 spans 13 amino acids. V lost 5 bases and J lost 2, with 9 bases in between. Germline V gene data show CDR1 as SNHLY and CDR2 as FYNNEI.

This chain joins TRBV7-3 and TRBJ1-2; D uncertain. This CDR3 is built from 14 residues. The ends were cut back, 2 bases at V and 8 bases at J, with 15 bases in the middle. Germline CDR1 is SGHTA and CDR2 is FQGTGA. The CDR3 loop reads CASSLGPGREGYTF. The CDR3 DNA reads TGTGCCAGCAGCTTAGGTCCAGGTCGAGAGGGCTACACCTTC.

CDR3 region: CASSLTGDLWYGYTF. The CDR3 DNA reads as TGTGCCAGCAGCTTGACAGGGGATTTGTGGTATGGCTACACCTTC. This chain links TRBV2 with TRBJ1-2, with 8 bases fitting TRBD1. After removal of 6 bases from V and 5 bases from J, the junction contained 11 bases not matched to a gene. CDR3 length: 15 amino acids. The V gene's germline CDR1 is SNHLY and CDR2 FYNNEI.

The rearrangement uses TRBV10-3 and TRBJ2-1; 10 bases line up with TRBD2. The length of the CDR3 is 14 residues. Germline V gene data show CDR1 as ENHRY and CDR2 as SYGVKD. With 7 bases clipped from V and 4 bases from J, the junction kept 4 bases outside the gene matches. CDR3 DNA sequence: TGTGCCATCAAGGAGACTAGCGGGTACAATGAGCAGTTCTTC. This sequence encodes CAIKETSGYNEQFF.

Note on this clone: The sample contains more than one DNA sequence encoding this CDR3. The chain couples TRBV11-3 to TRBJ2-3, with TRBD1 matching over 8 bases. Germline V lookup: CDR1 SGHNT, CDR2 YENEEA. The CDR3 is 15 amino acids. V shed 5 bases and J 0 bases; nucleotides not matched to a gene: 4. CDR3 region: CASSPRQGSTDTQYF. DNA for the CDR3: TGTGCCAGCAGCCCACGACAGGGGAGCACAGATACGCAGTATTTT.

The chain joins TRBV10-3 to TRBJ2-1; 9 bases map to TRBD2. The trim removed 7 bases at V and 2 bases at J, leaving 9 bases unmatched. The CDR3 sequence is 16 residues long. Germline V gives CDR1 ENHRY, CDR2 SYGVKD. CDR3 protein: CAITGLAGTPYNEQFF. CDR3 coding DNA: TGTGCCATCACGGGGCTAGCGGGGACCCCCTACAATGAGCAGTTCTTC.

For this clone: Other nucleotide sequences from this sample produce the same CDR3. The chain is built from TRBV29-1 and TRBJ1-1, with D possibly TRBD1 on 5 matching bases. The ends were cut back, 4 bases at V and 1 base at J, with 13 bases in the middle. Germline V gene sequence: CDR1 SQVTM, CDR2 ANQGSEA. The CDR3 extends over 14 amino acids. The CDR3 loop reads CSVVDTGGNTEAFF. The CDR3 DNA is TGCAGCGTTGTCGACACGGGGGGGAACACTGAAGCTTTCTTT.

V and J are TRBV21-1 and TRBJ1-4; the D call TRBD1 from the table was never checked on the DNA. TRBV21-1 is a recognized pseudogene. This CDR3 has 21 residues. The chain's CDR3 is CASSTSKASGTGGETNEKLFF. In nucleotides, the CDR3 is TGTGCCAGCAGCACTTCCAAAGCCTCCGGGACAGGGGGGGAAACTAATGAAAAACTGTTTTTT.

J is TRBJ2-1 and V is TRBV5-4; no reliable D call. This CDR3 spans 13 amino acids. Trimming removed 1 base at V and 8 bases at J, with 10 bases between. Germline CDR1 and CDR2: SGHNT and YYREEE (reference sequence). The CDR3 DNA is TGTGCCAGCAGCTTGCCGGTCCCATATGAGCAGTTCTTC. This sequence encodes CASSLPVPYEQFF. Looking up the rest from reference TRBV5-4 and TRBJ2-1 gives the full variable domain: ETGVTQSPTHLIKTRGQQVTLRCSSQSGHNTVSWYQQALGQGPQFIFQYYREEENGRGNFPPRFSGLQFPNYSSELNVNALELDDSALYLCASSLPVPYEQFFGPGTRLTVL.

The chain combines TRBV5-4 with TRBJ2-7; 10 nucleotides agree with TRBD2. V dropped 0 bases and J dropped 3; count of bases not matched to a gene: 9. Germline CDR1 is SGHNT and CDR2 is YYREEE (reference sequence). There are 17 residues in the CDR3. In DNA form, the CDR3 reads TGTGCCAGCAGCTTGGGGGGGCTAGCGGGGGCCCGCTACGAGCAGTACTTC. It codes for CASSLGGLAGARYEQYF.

This clone was counted a single time. The CDR3 DNA follows: TGTGCCAGCAGCTCAAAGCCTGGAAACACCATATATTTT. This gives the protein CASSSKPGNTIYF. This chain links TRBV9 with TRBJ1-3, with no clear D. Germline loops: CDR1 SGDLS, CDR2 YYNGEE. The CDR3 is 13 residues long. V was trimmed by 4 bases and J by 2 bases, leaving 7 bases between them. The variable domain in full, with the rest retrieved from reference TRBV9 and TRBJ1-3, is DSGVTQTPKHLITATGQRVTLRCSPRSGDLSVYWYQQSLDQGLQFLIQYYNGEERAKGNILERFSAQQFPDLHSELNLSSLELGDSALYFCASSSKPGNTIYFGEGSWLTVV.

V is TRBV19 and J is TRBJ1-1, with a weak D call TRBD1 (6 bases). There are 14 residues in the CDR3. The V end lost 6 bases, the J end lost 4 bases, and 15 bases lay between the germline ends. The germline V gene encodes CDR1 LNHDA and CDR2 SQIVND (reference sequence). CDR3 sequence: CASSQNRAPTEAFF. In DNA form, the CDR3 reads TGTGCCAGTAGCCAGAACAGGGCCCCCACTGAAGCTTTCTTT. The whole variable domain, remainder taken from reference TRBV19 and TRBJ1-1, is DGGITQSPKYLFRKEGQNVTLSCEQNLNHDAMYWYRQDPGQGLRLIYYSQIVNDFQKGDIAEGYSVSREKKESFPLTVTSAQKNPTAFYLCASSQNRAPTEAFFGQGTRLTVV.

V usage is TRBV19 and J usage is TRBJ1-3, with D unclear. The CDR3 covers 14 residues. With 3 bases removed from V and 2 bases from J, the gap between germline ends came to 8 bases. The V gene's germline CDR1 is LNHDA and CDR2 SQIVND (reference sequence). The DNA of the CDR3 is TGTGCCAGTAGTATCGGCAGCGCTGGAAACACCATATATTTT. Translating it yields CASSIGSAGNTIYF. The complete variable domain, with remaining parts taken from reference TRBV19 and TRBJ1-3, reads DGGITQSPKYLFRKEGQNVTLSCEQNLNHDAMYWYRQDPGQGLRLIYYSQIVNDFQKGDIAEGYSVSREKKESFPLTVTSAQKNPTAFYLCASSIGSAGNTIYFGEGSWLTVV.

This clone was detected only once. V usage is TRBV20-1 and J usage is TRBJ2-7; no definite D call. The V end lost 5 bases, the J end lost 3 bases, and 8 bases lay between the germline ends. This CDR3 region has 11 residues. Looked up from germline, CDR1 is DFQATT and CDR2 is SNEGSKA (reference sequence). The CDR3 region has the DNA TGCAGTGCTGGTCCCGGCTACGAGCAGTACTTC. Its protein is CSAGPGYEQYF.

The chain employs TRBV5-6 and TRBJ2-3; D remains ambiguous. Germline CDR1 reads SGHDT; CDR2 reads YYEEEE. Trimming left V 2 bases short and J 10 bases short, with 8 bases between. The CDR3 has 11 amino acids. The CDR3 loop is CASSFQEAQYF. DNA of the CDR3: TGTGCCAGCAGCTTCCAGGAAGCGCAGTATTTT.

The chain is built from TRBV29-1 and TRBJ2-2; D remains unclear. V was shortened by 5 bases and J by 6 bases, with 10 bases between the two germline ends. The germline V gene has CDR1 SQVTM and CDR2 ANQGSEA. The CDR3 contains 12 residues. CDR3 DNA: TGCAGCGTTAGCTTTCCCCCCGGGGAGCTGTTTTTT. Translating gives CSVSFPPGELFF.

This chain connects TRBV5-4 to TRBJ1-4, with TRBD1 matching over 7 bases. The germline gives CDR1 SGHNT, CDR2 YYREEE (reference sequence). V dropped 3 bases and J dropped 3; count of bases not matched to a gene: 5. CDR3 length: 15 amino acids. The CDR3 spells CASSSAQGANEKLFF. The CDR3 bases are TGTGCCAGCAGCTCCGCGCAGGGGGCTAATGAAAAACTGTTTTTT.